One and the same sample provided the 6 T cell receptor beta chains below, sequenced in a study of cytomegalovirus exposure and HLA in healthy donors. Both 60 Vbeta primers and 13 Jbeta primers went into the PCR. Here immunoSEQ multiplex PCR was the method, and the copy in TCRdb shows in-frame clones only, minus some. Counted here are 150,000 to 180,000 clones, approximately 74% occurring once; the ten biggest clones make up under 2.5%. Material: PBMCs. The receptors were gathered from a man aged 25-40 years in good health and CMV-seronegative.

This clone has just a few counts. V and J are TRBV19 and TRBJ1-1, with D possibly TRBD1 on 6 matching bases. The CDR3 consists of 14 residues. V lost 1 base and J 5 bases, leaving 11 bases between the germline ends. Germline V lookup: CDR1 LNHDA, CDR2 SQIVND (reference sequence). In nucleotides, the CDR3 is TGTGCCAGTAGTATAGGTGGAACAGGGACTGAAGCTTTCTTT. This gives the protein CASSIGGTGTEAFF.

This clone was seen a handful of times. One end of the junction varies from germline; a read error may be responsible. V and J are TRBV7-2 and TRBJ2-1; D gene unclear. The CDR3 is made up of 14 amino acids. From germline, CDR1 is SGHTA and CDR2 FQGNSA. The CDR3 sequence: CASSLSGSNNEQFF. As DNA, the CDR3 is TGTGCCAGCAGCTTATCTGGCTCCAACAATGAGCAGTTCTTC.

The CDR3 sequence: CASNRPGVNNSPLHF. Written as DNA, the CDR3 is TGTGCCAGCAACCGGCCAGGGGTGAATAATTCACCCCTCCACTTT. The chain links TRBV7-9 to TRBJ1-6; a weak D match, TRBD1 (6 bases). Germline V gene data show CDR1 as SEHNR and CDR2 as FQNEAQ (reference sequence). V was pared by 7 bases and J by 5 bases, with 15 bases between. CDR3 size: 15 residues. Based on the CDR3 plus reference TRBV7-9 and TRBJ1-6, the full variable domain is DTGVSQNPRHKITKRGQNVTFRCDPISEHNRLYWYRQTLGQGPEFLTYFQNEAQLEKSRLLSDRFSAERPKGSFSTLEIQRTEQGDSAMYLCASNRPGVNNSPLHFGNGTRLTVT.

The V call is TRBV9, the J call TRBJ2-3; weak D call: TRBD2 (7 bases). There are 16 residues in the CDR3. Per germline, CDR1 SGDLS and CDR2 YYNGEE. The V end lost 0 bases, the J end lost 5 bases, and 16 bases lay between the germline ends. The CDR3 is CASSVGGGLVVDTQYF. The CDR3 DNA sequence: TGTGCCAGCAGCGTAGGGGGGGGGCTGGTGGTAGATACGCAGTATTTT.

J is TRBJ2-1 and V is TRBV5-6, with TRBD1 identical over 9 bases. Germline V gene sequence: CDR1 SGHDT, CDR2 YYEEEE. The J segment lost 13 bases and the V segment lost 0 bases, leaving 2 bases of the junction unmatched. The CDR3 is 12 residues long. The CDR3 region is CASSLGDRVQFF. The CDR3 DNA is TGTGCCAGCAGCTTGGGGGACAGGGTTCAGTTCTTC.

The chain uses TRBV6-1 and TRBJ2-7; 10 nucleotides line up with TRBD1. The junction had 9 bases not matched to a gene; V was cut back by 7 bases and J by 6 bases. Germline CDR1 and CDR2: MNHNS and SASEGT. The CDR3 contains 14 residues. The CDR3, as DNA: TGTGCCAGCAAACCGGGACAGGGGAGTAGCGAGCAGTACTTC. Translated, it gives CASKPGQGSSEQYF.